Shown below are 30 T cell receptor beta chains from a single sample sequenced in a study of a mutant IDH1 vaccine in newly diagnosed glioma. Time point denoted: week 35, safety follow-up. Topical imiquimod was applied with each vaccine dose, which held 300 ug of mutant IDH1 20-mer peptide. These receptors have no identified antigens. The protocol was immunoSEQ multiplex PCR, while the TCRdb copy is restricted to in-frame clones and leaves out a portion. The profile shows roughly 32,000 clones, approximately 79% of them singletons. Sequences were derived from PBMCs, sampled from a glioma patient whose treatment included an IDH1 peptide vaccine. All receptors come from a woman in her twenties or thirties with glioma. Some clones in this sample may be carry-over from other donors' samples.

The CDR3 region is CASSGPDRPNTEAFF. Here the CDR3 DNA reads TGTGCCAGCAGTGGACCCGACAGGCCGAACACTGAAGCTTTCTTT. The chain has TRBV6-1 and TRBJ1-1; D may be TRBD1 (6 bases). Germline V CDR1 and CDR2: MNHNS, SASEGT. The CDR3 spans 15 residues. The V and J ends lost 4 bases and 1 base respectively, with 13 bases between them.

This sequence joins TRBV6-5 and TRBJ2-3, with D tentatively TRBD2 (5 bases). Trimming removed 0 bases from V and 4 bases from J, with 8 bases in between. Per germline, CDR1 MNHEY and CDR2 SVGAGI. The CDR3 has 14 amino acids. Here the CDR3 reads CASSYSGESDTQYF. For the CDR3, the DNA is TGTGCCAGCAGTTACTCGGGAGAATCAGATACGCAGTATTTT.

For the CDR3, the DNA is TGCAGCGTTGACGGCGGGAGTTTGGGAGAGACCCAGTACTTC. Translating gives CSVDGGSLGETQYF. This chain connects TRBV29-1 to TRBJ2-5; 7 nucleotides align to TRBD2. The CDR3 runs to 14 residues. Germline-derived CDR1 and CDR2 are SQVTM and ANQGSEA. V was pared by 3 bases and J by 4 bases, with 8 bases of the junction left unmatched.

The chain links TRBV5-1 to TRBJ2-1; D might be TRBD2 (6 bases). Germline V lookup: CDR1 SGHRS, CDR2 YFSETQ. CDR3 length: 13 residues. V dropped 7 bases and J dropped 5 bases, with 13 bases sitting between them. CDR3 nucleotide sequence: TGCGCCAGCGCAATACGCGGGGACAATGAGCAGTTCTTC. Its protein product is CASAIRGDNEQFF.

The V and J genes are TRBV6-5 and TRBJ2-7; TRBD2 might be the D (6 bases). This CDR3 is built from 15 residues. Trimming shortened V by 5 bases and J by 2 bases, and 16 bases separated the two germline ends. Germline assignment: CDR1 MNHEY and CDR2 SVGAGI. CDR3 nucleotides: TGTGCCAGCAGTGCCTTTGCGGGATCAGCCTACGAGCAGTACTTC. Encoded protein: CASSAFAGSAYEQYF.

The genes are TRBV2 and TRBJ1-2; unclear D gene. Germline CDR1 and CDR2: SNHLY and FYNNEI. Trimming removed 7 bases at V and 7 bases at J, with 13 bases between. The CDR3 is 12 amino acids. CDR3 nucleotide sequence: TGTGCCAGCAACGGACCCGGAGGTGGCTACACCTTC. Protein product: CASNGPGGGYTF.

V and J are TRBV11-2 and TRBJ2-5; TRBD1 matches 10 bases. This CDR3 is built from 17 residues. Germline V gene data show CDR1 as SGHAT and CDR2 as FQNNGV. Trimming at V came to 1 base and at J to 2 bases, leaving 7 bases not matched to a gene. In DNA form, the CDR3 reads TGTGCCAGCAGCTTAGGGGGGGGACAGGGGAGTCAAGAGACCCAGTACTTC. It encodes CASSLGGGQGSQETQYF. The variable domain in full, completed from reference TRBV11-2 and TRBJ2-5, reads EAGVAQSPRYKIIEKRQSVAFWCNPISGHATLYWYQQILGQGPKLLIQFQNNGVVDDSQLPKDRFSAERLKGVDSTLKIQPAKLEDSAVYLCASSLGGGQGSQETQYFGPGTRLLVL.

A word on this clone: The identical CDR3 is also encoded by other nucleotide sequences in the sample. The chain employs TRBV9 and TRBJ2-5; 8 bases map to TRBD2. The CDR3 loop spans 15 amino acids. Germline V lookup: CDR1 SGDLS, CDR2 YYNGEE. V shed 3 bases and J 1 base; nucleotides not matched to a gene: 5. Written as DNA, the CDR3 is TGTGCCAGCAGCGCCAGCGGGAGACCCCAAGAGACCCAGTACTTC. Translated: CASSASGRPQETQYF.

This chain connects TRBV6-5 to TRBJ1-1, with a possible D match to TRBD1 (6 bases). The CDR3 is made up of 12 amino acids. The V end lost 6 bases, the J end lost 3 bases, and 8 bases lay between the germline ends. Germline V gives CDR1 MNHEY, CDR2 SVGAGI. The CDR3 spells CASSRTDTEAFF. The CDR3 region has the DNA TGTGCCAGCAGCCGGACAGACACTGAAGCTTTCTTT.

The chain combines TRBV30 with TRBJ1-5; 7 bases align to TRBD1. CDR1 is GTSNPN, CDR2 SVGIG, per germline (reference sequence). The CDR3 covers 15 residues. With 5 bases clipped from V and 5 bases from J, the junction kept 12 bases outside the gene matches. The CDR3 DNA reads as TGTGCCTGGGCCTCGACAGGGTTCGCGCATCAGCCCCAGCATTTT. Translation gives CAWASTGFAHQPQHF.

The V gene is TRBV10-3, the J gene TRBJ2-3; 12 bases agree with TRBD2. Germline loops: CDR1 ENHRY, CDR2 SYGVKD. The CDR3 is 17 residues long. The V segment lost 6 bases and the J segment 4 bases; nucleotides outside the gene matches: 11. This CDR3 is CAIRGNPGLAGSDTQYF. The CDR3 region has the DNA TGTGCCATCAGGGGAAATCCGGGACTAGCGGGTTCAGATACGCAGTATTTT.

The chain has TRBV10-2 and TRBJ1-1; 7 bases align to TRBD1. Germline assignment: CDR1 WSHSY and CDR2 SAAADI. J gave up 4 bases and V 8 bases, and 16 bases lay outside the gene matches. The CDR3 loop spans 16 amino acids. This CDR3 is CASSRKTTNRGTEAFF. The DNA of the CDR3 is TGCGCCAGCTCTCGCAAGACGACCAACAGGGGCACTGAAGCTTTCTTT.

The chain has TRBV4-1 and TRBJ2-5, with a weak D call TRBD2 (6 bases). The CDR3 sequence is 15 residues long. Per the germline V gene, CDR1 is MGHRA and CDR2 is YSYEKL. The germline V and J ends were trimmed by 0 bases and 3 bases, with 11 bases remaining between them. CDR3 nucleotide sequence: TGCGCCAGCAGCCAAGAGGTTAGCGGAAAAGAGACCCAGTACTTC. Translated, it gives CASSQEVSGKETQYF.

The CDR3 reads CASSVGRGEKLFF. CDR3 in DNA: TGCGCCAGCAGCGTTGGACGAGGTGAAAAACTGTTTTTT. The gene calls are TRBV5-1 and TRBJ1-4; D gene uncertain. The CDR3 has 13 residues. Per germline, CDR1 SGHRS and CDR2 YFSETQ. Trimming shortened V by 4 bases and J by 7 bases, and 11 bases separated the two germline ends. Full variable domain (rest looked up from reference TRBV5-1 and TRBJ1-4): KAGVTQTPRYLIKTRGQQVTLSCSPISGHRSVSWYQQTPGQGLQFLFEYFSETQRNKGNFPGRFSGRQFSNSRSEMNVSTLELGDSALYLCASSVGRGEKLFFGSGTQLSVL.

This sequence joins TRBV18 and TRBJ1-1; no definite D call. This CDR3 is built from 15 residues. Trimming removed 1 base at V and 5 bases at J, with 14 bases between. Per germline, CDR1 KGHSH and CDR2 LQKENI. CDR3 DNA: TGTGCCAGCTCACCACTGGACTCCCAAGGGACTGAAGCTTTCTTT. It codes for CASSPLDSQGTEAFF. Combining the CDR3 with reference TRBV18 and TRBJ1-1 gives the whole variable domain NAGVMQNPRHLVRRRGQEARLRCSPMKGHSHVYWYRQLPEEGLKFMVYLQKENIIDESGMPKERFSAEFPKEGPSILRIQQVVRGDSAAYFCASSPLDSQGTEAFFGQGTRLTVV.

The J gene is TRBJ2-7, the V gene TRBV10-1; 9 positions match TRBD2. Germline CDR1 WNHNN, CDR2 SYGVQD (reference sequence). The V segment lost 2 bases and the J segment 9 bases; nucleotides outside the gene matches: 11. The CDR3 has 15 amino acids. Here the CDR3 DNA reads TGCGCCAGCAGTGAGACTGTAGCGGGAGATAACGTGCAGTACTTC. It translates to CASSETVAGDNVQYF.

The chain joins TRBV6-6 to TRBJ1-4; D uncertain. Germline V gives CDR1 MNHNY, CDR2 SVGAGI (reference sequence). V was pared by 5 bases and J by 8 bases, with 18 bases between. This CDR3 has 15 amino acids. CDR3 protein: CASSTLGQSGEKLFF. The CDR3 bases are TGTGCCAGCAGTACCCTGGGCCAGTCGGGCGAAAAACTGTTTTTT.

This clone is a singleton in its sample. For the CDR3, the DNA is TGCGCCAGCAGCCAAGAAGGGAGGGACACCCCTTTCCCAGATACGCAGTATTTT. The encoded protein is CASSQEGRDTPFPDTQYF. The rearrangement joins TRBV4-1 to TRBJ2-3, with D maybe TRBD2 (7 bases). CDR1 MGHRA and CDR2 YSYEKL come from the germline V gene. The ends were cut back, 0 bases at V and 4 bases at J, with 20 bases in the middle. CDR3 size: 18 residues.

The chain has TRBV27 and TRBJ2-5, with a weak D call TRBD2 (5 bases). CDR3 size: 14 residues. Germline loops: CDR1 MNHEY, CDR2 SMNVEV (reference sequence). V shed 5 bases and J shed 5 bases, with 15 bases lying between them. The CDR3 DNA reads TGTGCCAGCAGTCCACATACTAGTCTCGAGACCCAGTACTTC. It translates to CASSPHTSLETQYF.

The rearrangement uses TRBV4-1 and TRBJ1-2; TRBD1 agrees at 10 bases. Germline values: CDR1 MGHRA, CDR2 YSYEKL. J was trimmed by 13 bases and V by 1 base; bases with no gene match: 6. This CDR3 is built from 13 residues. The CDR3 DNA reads TGCGCCAGCAGCCAAGGGACAGGGGGTGCCGGCACCTTC. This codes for CASSQGTGGAGTF.

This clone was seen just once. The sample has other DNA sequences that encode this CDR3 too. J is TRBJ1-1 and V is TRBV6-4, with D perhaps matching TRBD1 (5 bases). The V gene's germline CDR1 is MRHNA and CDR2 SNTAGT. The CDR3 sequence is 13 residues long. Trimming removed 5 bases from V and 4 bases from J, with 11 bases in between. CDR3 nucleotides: TGTGCCAGCAGTTCGGGACCTGGCACTGAAGCTTTCTTT. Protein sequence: CASSSGPGTEAFF.

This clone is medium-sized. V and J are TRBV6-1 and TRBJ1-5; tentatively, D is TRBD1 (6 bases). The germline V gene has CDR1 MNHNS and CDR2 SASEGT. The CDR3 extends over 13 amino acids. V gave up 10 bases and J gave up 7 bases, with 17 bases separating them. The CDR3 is CATSSGGLQPQHF. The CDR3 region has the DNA TGTGCCACCTCCAGCGGGGGCTTACAGCCCCAGCATTTT.

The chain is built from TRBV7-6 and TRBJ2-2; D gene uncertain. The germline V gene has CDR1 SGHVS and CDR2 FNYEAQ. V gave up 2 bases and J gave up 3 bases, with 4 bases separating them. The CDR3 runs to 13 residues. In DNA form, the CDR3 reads TGTGCCAGCAGCTTAAGGTACACCGGGGAGCTGTTTTTT. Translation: CASSLRYTGELFF.

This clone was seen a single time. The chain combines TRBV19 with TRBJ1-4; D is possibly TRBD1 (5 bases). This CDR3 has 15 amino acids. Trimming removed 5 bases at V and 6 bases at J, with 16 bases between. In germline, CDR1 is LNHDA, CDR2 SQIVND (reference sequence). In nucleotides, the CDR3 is TGTGCCAGTAGTGCCTATGGGGGAAGCGATGAAAAACTGTTTTTT. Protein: CASSAYGGSDEKLFF.

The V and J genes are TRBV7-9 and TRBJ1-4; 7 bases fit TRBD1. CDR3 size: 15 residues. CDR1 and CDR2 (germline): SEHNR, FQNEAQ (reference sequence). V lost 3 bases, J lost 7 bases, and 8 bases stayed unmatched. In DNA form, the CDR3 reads TGTGCCAGCAGCTTGCTCGACAGGGAGGGTGAAAAACTGTTTTTT. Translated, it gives CASSLLDREGEKLFF.

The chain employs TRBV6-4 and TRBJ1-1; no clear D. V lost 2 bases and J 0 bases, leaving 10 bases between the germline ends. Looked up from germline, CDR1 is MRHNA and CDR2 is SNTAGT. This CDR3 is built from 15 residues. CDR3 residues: CASSDRRNMNTEAFF. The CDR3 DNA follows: TGTGCCAGCAGTGACAGACGGAACATGAACACTGAAGCTTTCTTT.

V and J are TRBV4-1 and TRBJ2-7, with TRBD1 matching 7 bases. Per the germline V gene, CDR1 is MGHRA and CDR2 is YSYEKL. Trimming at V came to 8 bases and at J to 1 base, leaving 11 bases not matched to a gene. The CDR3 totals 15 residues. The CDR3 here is CASRTPGTESYEQYF. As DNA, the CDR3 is TGCGCCAGCCGAACCCCCGGGACAGAGTCCTACGAGCAGTACTTC.

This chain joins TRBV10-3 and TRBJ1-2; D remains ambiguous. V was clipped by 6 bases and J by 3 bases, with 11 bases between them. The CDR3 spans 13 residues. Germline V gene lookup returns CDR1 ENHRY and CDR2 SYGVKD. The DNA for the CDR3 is TGTGCCATCAGGGAGGCGCCAGACTATGGCTACACCTTC. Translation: CAIREAPDYGYTF.

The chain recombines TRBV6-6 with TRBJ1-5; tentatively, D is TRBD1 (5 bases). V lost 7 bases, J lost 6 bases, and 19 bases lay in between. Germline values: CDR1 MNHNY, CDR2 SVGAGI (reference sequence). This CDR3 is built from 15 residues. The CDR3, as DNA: TGTGCCAGCACCACGAAAGGGGCGCGGGTTCAGCCCCAGCATTTT. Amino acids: CASTTKGARVQPQHF.

The CDR3 protein is CASSLAPQGGYGYTF. The CDR3 DNA is TGTGCCAGCAGCTTAGCCCCACAGGGAGGGTATGGCTACACCTTC. This chain uses TRBV7-2 with TRBJ1-2; D possibly corresponds to TRBD1 (6 bases). The CDR3 spans 15 residues. Trimming removed 0 bases at V and 5 bases at J, with 13 bases between. Germline values: CDR1 SGHTA, CDR2 FQGNSA.